One and the same sample provided the 12 T cell receptor beta chains below, sequenced in a study of shared clonotypes between healthy human individuals. Sequencing used immunoSEQ multiplex PCR; TCRdb keeps in-frame clones, though not all of them. The sample holds 2,500,000 or so clones, roughly 92% seen once. The source material was naive CD4+ T cells from PBMCs. Regarding subset: CD45RA+ positively selected. Receptors were obtained from a man younger than 35 in good health. Some clones in this sample may be carry-over from other donors' samples.

The chain joins TRBV9 to TRBJ1-3; D gene ambiguous. The CDR3 extends over 14 amino acids. Trimming removed 0 bases from V and 2 bases from J, with 6 bases in between. Germline lookup yields CDR1 SGDLS and CDR2 YYNGEE. CDR3 nucleotide sequence: TGTGCCAGCAGCGTAGGGTCAGCTGGAAACACCATATATTTT. Its translation: CASSVGSAGNTIYF.

The V call is TRBV28, the J call TRBJ2-5, with D unresolved. Germline-derived CDR1 and CDR2 are MDHEN and SYDVKM. The CDR3 loop spans 14 amino acids. Between the trimmed V and J ends, which lost 3 bases and 1 base, there was a span of 9 bases. CDR3 sequence: CASSFRLSQETQYF. Here the CDR3 DNA reads TGTGCCAGCAGTTTCCGGCTCAGCCAAGAGACCCAGTACTTC.

J is TRBJ2-2 and V is TRBV7-6; D is unresolved. Per germline, CDR1 SGHVS and CDR2 FNYEAQ. The V end lost 1 base, the J end lost 0 bases, and 15 bases lay between the germline ends. This CDR3 region has 18 residues. DNA for the CDR3: TGTGCCAGCAGCTTAGAGTACGGAATACTCGCGAACACCGGGGAGCTGTTTTTT. This sequence encodes CASSLEYGILANTGELFF.

The chain couples TRBV5-6 to TRBJ2-7; tentatively, D is TRBD1 or TRBD2 (5 bases each). V was clipped by 4 bases and J by 3 bases, with 11 bases between them. CDR3 length: 13 amino acids. The germline V gene has CDR1 SGHDT and CDR2 YYEEEE. The CDR3 reads CASSGGPNYEQYF. In DNA form, the CDR3 reads TGTGCCAGCAGCGGGGGACCGAACTACGAGCAGTACTTC.

The chain joins TRBV9 to TRBJ1-2, with a possible D match to TRBD1 (6 bases). The CDR3 runs 13 residues. The V gene's germline CDR1 is SGDLS and CDR2 YYNGEE. Trimming cost V 0 bases and J 7 bases, with 10 bases left between them. The CDR3 DNA is TGTGCCAGCAGCGTAGGGGGGGCACCTGGCTACACCTTC. Translated, it gives CASSVGGAPGYTF.

The chain links TRBV11-3 to TRBJ2-1; 8 bases are a match to TRBD2. V dropped 6 bases and J dropped 3; count of bases not matched to a gene: 4. The CDR3 runs to 14 residues. Germline lookup yields CDR1 SGHNT and CDR2 YENEEA. Written as DNA, the CDR3 is TGTGCCAGCAGGGCGGGAGGAAACTACAATGAGCAGTTCTTC. Its translation: CASRAGGNYNEQFF.

Concerning this clone itself: This sample also contains other DNA sequences that code for the same CDR3. The CDR3 protein is CAWSASDRGSNQPQHF. Written as DNA, the CDR3 is TGTGCCTGGAGTGCATCGGACAGGGGGTCAAATCAGCCCCAGCATTTT. The rearrangement links TRBV30 to TRBJ1-5; 10 bases match TRBD1. The length of the CDR3 is 16 residues. Germline V gene data show CDR1 as GTSNPN and CDR2 as SVGIG (reference sequence). Losses at the gene ends were 1 base for V and 4 bases for J; bases not matched to a gene: 7.

The chain recombines TRBV6-1 with TRBJ1-2; D perhaps matches TRBD1 (6 bases). This CDR3 is built from 14 residues. The germline V gene has CDR1 MNHNS and CDR2 SASEGT. V was pared by 6 bases and J by 1 base, with 12 bases between. CDR3 bases: TGTGCCAGCAGCCTTACACAGGGTAACTATGGCTACACCTTC. It translates to CASSLTQGNYGYTF.

The chain combines TRBV2 with TRBJ2-7, with 11 positions matching TRBD1. Germline assignment: CDR1 SNHLY and CDR2 FYNNEI. The CDR3 is 14 residues long. Trimming cost V 6 bases and J 5 bases; bases outside gene matches: 6. The CDR3 is CASSLDRGLDEQYF. CDR3 nucleotides: TGTGCCAGCAGCTTGGACAGGGGGCTGGACGAGCAGTACTTC.

A note on this clone: The same CDR3 can be traced to other DNA sequences in this sample. This chain uses TRBV19 with TRBJ2-7, with D possibly TRBD2 on 5 matching bases. There are 13 residues in the CDR3. Trimming stripped 1 base from V and 2 bases from J, with 6 bases between. Per the germline V gene, CDR1 is LNHDA and CDR2 is SQIVND (reference sequence). The CDR3 sequence is CASSIAGTYEQYF. The CDR3 region has the DNA TGTGCCAGTAGTATAGCGGGGACCTACGAGCAGTACTTC.

This clone was seen a handful of times. The V and J genes are TRBV9 and TRBJ1-1; 9 bases line up with TRBD1. The trim removed 0 bases at V and 7 bases at J, leaving 7 bases unmatched. CDR3 length: 15 amino acids. CDR1 SGDLS and CDR2 YYNGEE come from the germline V gene. CDR3: CASSVGVDRGLEAFF. CDR3 bases: TGTGCCAGCAGCGTAGGGGTGGACAGGGGACTTGAAGCTTTCTTT. The full variable domain, with the rest looked up from reference TRBV9 and TRBJ1-1, is DSGVTQTPKHLITATGQRVTLRCSPRSGDLSVYWYQQSLDQGLQFLIQYYNGEERAKGNILERFSAQQFPDLHSELNLSSLELGDSALYFCASSVGVDRGLEAFFGQGTRLTVV.

The J gene is TRBJ2-3, the V gene TRBV2; TRBD2 matches 12 bases. The J segment lost 4 bases and the V segment lost 7 bases, leaving 9 bases of the junction unmatched. The CDR3 totals 16 residues. Per germline, CDR1 SNHLY and CDR2 FYNNEI. As DNA, the CDR3 is TGTGCCAGCACTAGACAGACTAGCGGGAGCCCAGATACGCAGTATTTT. As protein: CASTRQTSGSPDTQYF.